Listed here are 27 T cell receptor beta chains from one sample, sequenced in a study of CD8+CD57+ T cells in acquired aplastic anemia. Previously, flow cytometry had revealed CD8+CD57+ cell expansion in the patients chosen for sequencing. The template for TCR beta VDJ and CDR3 sequence profiling was genomic DNA. TCRdb re-derived calls from the reads in MiXCR, one entry per CDR3 protein. The sample shows about 150,000 distinct CDR3 sequences, approximately 52% of them seen only once. Sequenced material: sorted CD4+, CD8+, or CD8+CD57+ T cells (not recorded which) from PBMCs. These TCRs come from a human donor with aplastic anemia.

The table lists this clonotype with many counts. V usage is TRBV20-1 and J usage is TRBJ2-2; D remains ambiguous. Germline loops: CDR1 DFQATT, CDR2 SNEGSKA (reference sequence). There are 14 residues in the CDR3. Trimming cost V 3 bases and J 3 bases, with 11 bases left between them. The CDR3 sequence: CSARGPYDTGELFF. The CDR3 region has the DNA TGCAGTGCTAGGGGCCCATACGACACCGGGGAGCTGTTTTTT.

In its sample, this clonotype was seen a few times. The chain is built from TRBV7-8 and TRBJ2-7; D not resolved. CDR3 length: 13 amino acids. Germline values: CDR1 SGHVS, CDR2 FQNEAQ. Between the trimmed V and J ends, which lost 1 base and 4 bases, there was a span of 8 bases. The CDR3 sequence is CASSLGTLYEQYF. Written as DNA, the CDR3 is TGTGCCAGCAGCTTAGGGACCCTGTACGAGCAGTACTTC.

The J gene is TRBJ2-1, the V gene TRBV5-1; 10 bases are shared with TRBD1. Germline values: CDR1 SGHRS, CDR2 YFSETQ. The CDR3 has 17 amino acids. V was pared by 2 bases and J by 5 bases, with 10 bases of the junction left unmatched. CDR3 DNA sequence: TGCGCCAGCAGCTTAGGGACAGGGGACTTCTCTGACAATGAGCAGTTCTTC. This sequence encodes CASSLGTGDFSDNEQFF.

The V and J genes are TRBV4-1 and TRBJ1-6; TRBD1 agrees at 9 bases. Looked up from germline, CDR1 is MGHRA and CDR2 is YSYEKL. This CDR3 is built from 16 residues. The V segment lost 4 bases and the J segment 5 bases; nucleotides outside the gene matches: 6. DNA for the CDR3: TGCGCCAGCAGCCCGGGACAGGGAGGCCATAATTCACCCCTCCACTTT. This sequence encodes CASSPGQGGHNSPLHF.

This clonotype was seen at least ten times. The CDR3 here is CASSQDPSGGNTEAFF. CDR3 DNA sequence: TGTGCCAGCAGCCAAGATCCCTCGGGAGGGAACACTGAAGCTTTCTTT. The chain has TRBV4-2 and TRBJ1-1; D not resolved. Looked up from germline, CDR1 is LGHNA and CDR2 is YNFKEQ. V lost 0 bases, J lost 1 base, and 12 bases lay in between. This CDR3 has 16 residues.

The chain employs TRBV20-1 and TRBJ2-7; 9 bases are a match to TRBD2. Per germline, CDR1 DFQATT and CDR2 SNEGSKA (reference sequence). CDR3 length: 12 amino acids. The DNA for the CDR3 is TGCAGACAAGCGGGGGGACTATACGAGCAGTACTTC. This translates into CRQAGGLYEQYF.

This clonotype occurred many times. V gene TRBV20-1 combines with J gene TRBJ2-1; 7 positions agree with TRBD2. Germline CDR1 is DFQATT and CDR2 is SNEGSKA (reference sequence). V lost 5 bases, J lost 4 bases, and 8 bases stayed unmatched. The length of the CDR3 is 14 residues. CDR3 in DNA: TGCAGTGCTTATAAGCGGGGATCATACAATGAGCAGTTCTTC. Translated: CSAYKRGSYNEQFF.

Note on this clonotype: A read error may produce the germline difference seen at one junction end. The chain links TRBV10-3 to TRBJ2-3, with 10 bases fitting TRBD2. Looked up from germline, CDR1 is ENHRY and CDR2 is SYGVKD. This CDR3 is 18 amino acids long. CDR3 in amino acids: CATSDSGASGSYTDTQYF. The DNA for the CDR3 is TGTGCCACCAGTGATTCGGGGGCTAGCGGGAGTTATACAGATACGCAGTATTTT.

The chain combines TRBV20-1 with TRBJ1-5, with D tentatively TRBD1 (6 bases). V gave up 0 bases and J gave up 3 bases, with 15 bases separating them. CDR3 length: 16 amino acids. The V gene's germline CDR1 is DFQATT and CDR2 SNEGSKA (reference sequence). This CDR3 reads CSARDMWGADNQPQHF. CDR3 DNA sequence: TGCAGTGCTAGAGATATGTGGGGGGCGGACAATCAGCCCCAGCATTTT.

This clonotype was recorded only once. The rearrangement joins TRBV20-1 to TRBJ2-7; the match to TRBD2 covers 11 bases. This CDR3 contains 17 residues. V gave up 6 bases and J gave up 2 bases; unmatched junction bases: 15. The germline CDR1 and CDR2 sequences are DFQATT and SNEGSKA (reference sequence). The CDR3 spells CSAPRRVSGGAAYEQYF. In nucleotides, the CDR3 is TGCAGTGCCCCTCGAAGGGTTAGCGGGGGGGCCGCCTACGAGCAGTACTTC.

This clonotype was detected many times. The V gene is TRBV5-1, the J gene TRBJ2-5; the D call may be TRBD1 or TRBD2 (5 bases each). V was shortened by 4 bases and J by 3 bases, with 19 bases between the two germline ends. Germline CDR1 is SGHRS and CDR2 is YFSETQ. The CDR3 length is 16 residues. Written as DNA, the CDR3 is TGCGCCAGCAGCCGAAGGTTAGAGGGGTTGGAAGAGACCCAGTACTTC. This encodes CASSRRLEGLEETQYF. Full variable domain (remainder filled in from reference TRBV5-1 and TRBJ2-5): KAGVTQTPRYLIKTRGQQVTLSCSPISGHRSVSWYQQTPGQGLQFLFEYFSETQRNKGNFPGRFSGRQFSNSRSEMNVSTLELGDSALYLCASSRRLEGLEETQYFGPGTRLLVL.

The J gene is TRBJ2-7, the V gene TRBV19; weak D call: TRBD2 (5 bases). CDR3 length: 12 amino acids. Trimming shortened V by 10 bases and J by 4 bases, and 14 bases separated the two germline ends. CDR1 is LNHDA and CDR2 is SQIVND in the germline V gene (reference sequence). The CDR3 loop is CATEGQGYEQYF. CDR3 bases: TGTGCCACCGAGGGCCAAGGGTACGAGCAGTACTTC.

This clonotype was seen repeatedly, ten times or more. The chain links TRBV4-1 to TRBJ1-2, with 9 bases fitting TRBD1. The V and J ends lost 1 base and 8 bases, in that order; junction bases with no gene match: 8. The CDR3 has 15 amino acids. Germline values: CDR1 MGHRA, CDR2 YSYEKL. The CDR3 DNA reads TGCGCCAGCAGCCAAGGCTATGGGGGACAGGGAGGCTACACCTTC. It specifies CASSQGYGGQGGYTF.

This sequence joins TRBV6-5 and TRBJ1-2; 9 bases are shared with TRBD1. CDR3 length equals 14 residues. J was trimmed by 9 bases and V by 2 bases; bases with no gene match: 7. Germline V gene sequence: CDR1 MNHEY, CDR2 SVGAGI. CDR3 in amino acids: CASSYGDRVYSYTF. The CDR3 DNA sequence: TGTGCCAGCAGTTACGGGGACAGGGTTTATAGCTACACCTTC.

The chain employs TRBV20-1 and TRBJ1-5; D is possibly TRBD1 (5 bases). The CDR3 has 16 amino acids. Per the germline V gene, CDR1 is DFQATT and CDR2 is SNEGSKA (reference sequence). V dropped 3 bases and J dropped 2 bases, with 17 bases sitting between them. Here the CDR3 DNA reads TGCAGTGCTAGGGTTGGGGGGGGAGTTGGCAATCAGCCCCAGCATTTT. It is translated as CSARVGGGVGNQPQHF.

The chain carries TRBV24-1 and TRBJ2-1, with no clear D. The CDR3 totals 11 residues. CDR1 and CDR2 (germline): KGHDR, SFDVKD. The V gene lost 5 bases and the J gene lost 13 bases, with 11 bases spanning the gap. CDR3 sequence (DNA): TGTGCCACCAGTGGAGGCAGGAACCAGTTCTTC. This translates into CATSGGRNQFF.

This clonotype was seen ten or more times. V gene TRBV13 combines with J gene TRBJ2-7; TRBD2 agrees at 7 bases. CDR1 and CDR2 (germline): PRHDT, FYEKMQ (reference sequence). The J segment lost 0 bases and the V segment lost 6 bases, leaving 5 bases of the junction unmatched. The CDR3 has 14 residues. The CDR3 sequence: CASRLWGGSYEQYF. The CDR3 coding sequence is TGTGCCAGCAGGCTGTGGGGGGGCTCCTACGAGCAGTACTTC.

The chain has TRBV3-1 and TRBJ1-2, with a possible D match to TRBD1 (5 bases). V lost 5 bases, J lost 4 bases, and 20 bases lay in between. The CDR3 consists of 16 residues. Per germline, CDR1 LGHDT and CDR2 YNNKEL (reference sequence). The CDR3, as DNA: TGTGCCAGCAGCTATCAACGGGGCCAGGTCGGCTATGGCTACACCTTC. Translation: CASSYQRGQVGYGYTF.

The chain links TRBV12-3 or TRBV12-4 to TRBJ2-7; D remains unclear. V was cut by 6 bases and J by 5 bases, with 14 bases left in between. This CDR3 comprises 13 residues. In nucleotides, the CDR3 is TGTGCCAGCAGGCTGAGTCTTCAGGACGAGCAGTACTTC. It codes for CASRLSLQDEQYF.

The chain couples TRBV20-1 to TRBJ1-2; TRBD1 matches at 8 bases. Losses at the gene ends were 5 bases for V and 4 bases for J; bases not matched to a gene: 9. The germline CDR1 and CDR2 sequences are DFQATT and SNEGSKA (reference sequence). This CDR3 spans 14 amino acids. For the CDR3, the DNA is TGCAGTGCTGACGACAGGGGTCGGGGCTATGGCTACACCTTC. It translates to CSADDRGRGYGYTF.

This clonotype was picked up a small number of times. The rearrangement uses TRBV6-1 and TRBJ1-2; D uncertain. The V and J ends lost 2 bases and 8 bases respectively, with 15 bases between them. The CDR3 loop spans 14 amino acids. Germline V CDR1 and CDR2: MNHNS, SASEGT. The DNA of the CDR3 is TGTGCCAGCAGTGAAATGAAGGGCTTTGCGGGCTACACCTTC. The encoded protein is CASSEMKGFAGYTF.

The V and J genes are TRBV24-1 and TRBJ2-7; 11 positions match TRBD2. The germline V gene encodes CDR1 KGHDR and CDR2 SFDVKD. The junction had 9 bases not matched to a gene; V was cut back by 3 bases and J by 6 bases. The CDR3 loop spans 16 amino acids. In DNA form, the CDR3 reads TGTGCCACCAGTGATGCGACTAGCGGGACCCCTGGCGAGCAGTACTTC. Protein: CATSDATSGTPGEQYF.

This clonotype was seen at least ten times. The chain employs TRBV9 and TRBJ1-2, with D perhaps TRBD1 (5 bases). CDR3 length: 10 residues. V dropped 5 bases and J dropped 7 bases, with 6 bases sitting between them. Germline V lookup: CDR1 SGDLS, CDR2 YYNGEE. The DNA for the CDR3 is TGTGCCAGCAGGGGGGTTGGCTACACCTTC. Its protein product is CASRGVGYTF.

The chain joins TRBV5-1 to TRBJ2-3; 8 nucleotides line up with TRBD2. Germline loops: CDR1 SGHRS, CDR2 YFSETQ. V shed 2 bases and J 5 bases; nucleotides not matched to a gene: 7. This CDR3 is 15 amino acids long. CDR3 DNA sequence: TGCGCCAGCAGCTTAAACGGGGGGGCCGAAGATACGCAGTATTTT. This encodes CASSLNGGAEDTQYF.

The chain combines TRBV5-5 with TRBJ1-6; D might be TRBD1 (6 bases). CDR3 size: 16 residues. The V end was cut by 0 bases, the J end by 3 bases, with 10 bases between. CDR1 is SGHKS, CDR2 YYEKEE, per germline (reference sequence). The CDR3 sequence is CASSLGTEHYNSPLHF. In DNA form, the CDR3 reads TGTGCCAGCAGCTTGGGGACAGAACACTATAATTCACCCCTCCACTTT. The whole variable domain, remainder taken from reference TRBV5-5 and TRBJ1-6, is DAGVTQSPTHLIKTRGQQVTLRCSPISGHKSVSWYQQVLGQGPQFIFQYYEKEERGRGNFPDRFSARQFPNYSSELNVNALLLGDSALYLCASSLGTEHYNSPLHFGNGTRLTVT.

This clonotype was recorded at least ten times. This chain connects TRBV10-3 to TRBJ1-1, with 10 bases lining up with TRBD1. Trimming took 10 bases from V and 10 from J; bases not matched to a gene: 12. Germline assignment: CDR1 ENHRY and CDR2 SYGVKD. The CDR3 spans 13 residues. CDR3 loop: CATSTGTGEGAFF. Here the CDR3 DNA reads TGTGCCACCTCAACCGGGACAGGGGAAGGAGCTTTCTTT.

This chain joins TRBV29-1 and TRBJ2-5; TRBD2 agrees at 7 bases. Per germline, CDR1 SQVTM and CDR2 ANQGSEA. CDR3 length equals 14 residues. The junction had 14 bases not matched to a gene; V was cut back by 8 bases and J by 5 bases. The CDR3 DNA follows: TGCAGCTCACGGGCGCGGGGGTTCCGCGAGACCCAGTACTTC. This codes for CSSRARGFRETQYF.